This T cell receptor (beta chain) was identified during a study of technical replicates of blood from a handful of donors. The CDR3 is 17 residues long. Germline-derived CDR1 and CDR2 are LNHDA and SQIVND (reference sequence). V was pared by 3 bases and J by 0 bases, with 5 bases of the junction left unmatched. Generated by immunoSEQ multiplex PCR, the TCRdb table keeps only in-frame clones and is missing some. The sample contains just over 80,000 clones, around 94% of which appear only once. This clone has a single count. This receptor was identified in a human donor in good health. The chain combines TRBV19 with TRBJ2-1; 10 nucleotides match TRBD2. The sequenced material came from T cells isolated from PBMCs. The CDR3 coding sequence is TGTGCCAGTAGTATGTTAGCGGGAGGTTCCTCCTACAATGAGCAGTTCTTC. It specifies CASSMLAGGSSYNEQFF.